This T cell receptor (beta chain) was sequenced for a study of T cell responses to AZD1222 COVID-19 vaccine. Study results and caveats: Donors were largely white British and mainly female; clonal diversity was possibly underestimated. Receipt of two AZD1222 doses was followed by a rise in Spike-specific TCR breadth and depth.

A remark on this clone: Antigen specificity is unknown.

The repertoire was sequenced with immunoSEQ multiplex PCR; TCRdb's copy has only in-frame clones and lacks some. The sample comprises about 170,000 clones, approximately 93% of which are singletons, and about 3.9% rests with the top ten. V shed 8 bases and J 0 bases; nucleotides not matched to a gene: 7. CDR3 length equals 15 residues. Germline V gene sequence: CDR1 LGHDT, CDR2 YNNKEL (reference sequence). The chain has TRBV3-1 (or the pseudogene TRBV3-2) and TRBJ1-3; 7 bases fit TRBD1. The specimen comprised peripheral blood, sampled on day 0 of AZD1222 vaccination. The source is an adult in good health. The CDR3 DNA reads TGTGCCAGCCGAACGACAGGGCACTCTGGAAACACCATATATTTT. This gives the protein CASRTTGHSGNTIYF.